This TCR beta chain was obtained from a study of identical twins. In TCRdb, the 5' RACE reads were re-called with MiXCR into one record per CDR3 protein. The table has 1.5 million to 2 million distinct CDR3 sequences, about 32% seen once. The donors were all healthy and Caucasian. Comments on this clonotype: Its antigen remains unknown.

Study-level results: Alpha sequences that were out-of-frame and twin-shared showed an excess of low generation probability. Cross-sectional statistics underpinned the conclusions; the same donors were not followed. Within beta out-of-frame sequences, the excess sharing observed between twins was weaker.

The CDR3 has 13 amino acids. Per germline, CDR1 DFQATT and CDR2 SNEGSKA (reference sequence). V shed 1 base and J shed 8 bases, with 11 bases lying between them. The source material was cord blood. The sequence was obtained from a newborn girl in good health. This chain connects TRBV20-1 to TRBJ1-4; D is unclear. The CDR3 spells CSARGQKEEKLFF. CDR3 DNA sequence: TGCAGTGCTAGAGGGCAGAAAGAGGAAAAACTGTTTTTT.